This entry describes one T cell receptor (beta chain). Its antigen is undetermined. The data are from a study of T cell responses to AZD1222 COVID-19 vaccine. Study outcomes and limitations: The reported proportion of spike-specific TCRs targeting unmutated variant regions was nearly half. Baseline seropositivity occurred in only 5 or 6 AZD1222 recipients. Donors were mostly white British, more females; clonal diversity possibly underestimated.

Germline V gene data show CDR1 as SGHNT and CDR2 as YENEEA. CDR3 size: 14 residues. The V end lost 1 base, the J end lost 4 bases, and 10 bases lay between the germline ends. Profiled with immunoSEQ multiplex PCR; TCRdb holds only in-frame clones, not every one. The table records over 90,000 clones, more than 75% of them present only once. The chain uses TRBV11-3 and TRBJ1-1; no reliable D call. The source was peripheral blood, collected 28 days after the second AZD1222 dose. The receptor comes from an adult who received the AZD1222 COVID-19 vaccine. The CDR3 coding sequence is TGTGCCAGCAGCTTAGGTGACGAGGGCACTGAAGCTTTCTTT. Amino acid sequence: CASSLGDEGTEAFF.